These 20 T cell receptor beta chains were sequenced from one sample in a study of control samples from healthy donors and cancer patients (TCRdb year 2020). Preparation of the library involved the immunoSEQ multiplex PCR assay. This is the immuneACCESS table as TCRdb keeps it, with only in-frame sequences that have V and J called. A part of the clones is gone; compared with another copy, unresolved V genes explain less than half, and the rest is unexplained. Present in this sample are around 140,000 clones, 85% to 95% of which were seen just once. The top ten hold roughly 14% of the sample. The sequencing input was blood. These receptors were taken from a man between 40 and 49 years old in good health.

The genes are TRBV18 and TRBJ2-3, with D possibly TRBD2 on 6 matching bases. Germline assignment: CDR1 KGHSH and CDR2 LQKENI. The CDR3 is made up of 17 amino acids. V was clipped by 3 bases and J by 0 bases, with 16 bases between them. CDR3: CASSPPRRERSTDTQYF. The CDR3 DNA reads TGTGCCAGCTCACCTCCGAGACGGGAGAGGAGCACAGATACGCAGTATTTT.

The chain uses TRBV2 and TRBJ2-2; D unresolved. The length of the CDR3 is 14 residues. V shed 4 bases and J shed 3 bases, with 9 bases lying between them. Germline CDR1 SNHLY, CDR2 FYNNEI. The CDR3 loop is CASSARRDTGELFF. For the CDR3, the DNA is TGTGCCAGCAGTGCCCGCCGGGACACCGGGGAGCTGTTTTTT.

The rearrangement joins TRBV18 to TRBJ2-7; 10 bases line up with TRBD2. Germline CDR1 KGHSH, CDR2 LQKENI. Trimming took 3 bases from V and 5 from J; bases not matched to a gene: 16. The CDR3 sequence is 18 residues long. The CDR3 reads CASSPLRVSGGAMNEQYF. In DNA form, the CDR3 reads TGTGCCAGCTCACCTCTCAGAGTGAGCGGGGGGGCCATGAACGAGCAGTACTTC.

V gene TRBV11-2 combines with J gene TRBJ2-2; no clear D gene. Germline V gene sequence: CDR1 SGHAT, CDR2 FQNNGV. V lost 6 bases and J lost 3, with 11 bases in between. CDR3 length: 14 residues. The CDR3 bases are TGTGCCAGCAGTACCCAGGCGTACACCGGGGAGCTGTTTTTT. Amino acids: CASSTQAYTGELFF.

The V gene is TRBV7-6, the J gene TRBJ2-4; 10 nucleotides match TRBD2. The CDR3 spans 16 residues. J was trimmed by 4 bases and V by 4 bases; bases with no gene match: 7. Germline CDR1 is SGHVS and CDR2 is FNYEAQ. The CDR3 bases are TGTGCCAGCAGCTCAATAGCGGGGGGCCCTAAAAACATTCAGTACTTC. Amino acids: CASSSIAGGPKNIQYF.

This clone appeared once. The chain couples TRBV27 to TRBJ1-4, with D uncertain. Germline CDR1 MNHEY, CDR2 SMNVEV (reference sequence). Trimming stripped 4 bases from V and 10 bases from J, with 4 bases between. The CDR3 runs to 10 residues. The CDR3 here is CASSWAKLFF. Written as DNA, the CDR3 is TGTGCCAGCAGTTGGGCAAAACTGTTTTTT.

This rearrangement joins TRBV4-1 to TRBJ2-5; D is unresolved. The germline V gene has CDR1 MGHRA and CDR2 YSYEKL. This CDR3 region has 14 residues. V lost 1 base to trimming and J lost 1 base, with 7 bases between them. The CDR3 bases are TGCGCCAGCAGCCAAGGAGCCAGCCAAGAGACCCAGTACTTC. Amino acids: CASSQGASQETQYF.

This chain uses TRBV7-8 with TRBJ1-2; D is possibly TRBD1 (5 bases). CDR1 and CDR2 (germline): SGHVS, FQNEAQ. V lost 5 bases and J 7 bases, leaving 20 bases between the germline ends. This CDR3 spans 15 amino acids. The CDR3 here is CASSHRSQGFGGYTF. As DNA, the CDR3 is TGTGCCAGCAGCCATCGATCCCAGGGATTTGGTGGCTACACCTTC.

V gene TRBV7-9 combines with J gene TRBJ2-5; D is possibly TRBD1 or TRBD2 (6 bases each). CDR1 SEHNR and CDR2 FQNEAQ come from the germline V gene (reference sequence). The CDR3 spans 15 residues. Trimming left V 6 bases short and J 0 bases short, with 14 bases between. Here the CDR3 reads CASRVGGPYQETQYF. CDR3 in DNA: TGTGCCAGCAGGGTGGGGGGCCCTTACCAAGAGACCCAGTACTTC.

The chain employs TRBV25-1 and TRBJ1-2; 8 bases match TRBD1. Germline V lookup: CDR1 MGHDK, CDR2 SYGVNS. This CDR3 is built from 18 residues. Trimming cost V 9 bases and J 0 bases; bases outside gene matches: 18. The CDR3 reads CARVSTGGEDSSNYGYTF. DNA for the CDR3: TGTGCCAGGGTCTCCACAGGGGGAGAAGACTCTTCTAACTATGGCTACACCTTC.

The chain is built from TRBV9 and TRBJ2-7; 8 bases map to TRBD2. The CDR3 spans 15 residues. V dropped 3 bases and J dropped 1; count of bases not matched to a gene: 6. In germline, CDR1 is SGDLS, CDR2 YYNGEE. Here the CDR3 DNA reads TGTGCCAGCAGCGAGGGAGCGGGGGTATCCTACGAGCAGTACTTC. As protein: CASSEGAGVSYEQYF.

The V gene is TRBV6-5, the J gene TRBJ2-7; D uncertain. Trimming took off 6 bases at V and 6 bases at J, with 12 bases between the two ends. The CDR3 covers 12 residues. The germline gives CDR1 MNHEY, CDR2 SVGAGI. As DNA, the CDR3 is TGTGCCAGCAGAAAACAAGCTGGCGAGCAGTACTTC. Encoded protein: CASRKQAGEQYF.

The chain couples TRBV6-1 to TRBJ1-1, with a tentative D call TRBD1 (6 bases). Trimming took off 3 bases at V and 1 base at J, with 9 bases between the two ends. The CDR3 has 14 residues. Looked up from germline, CDR1 is MNHNS and CDR2 is SASEGT. As DNA, the CDR3 is TGTGCCAGCAGTGAGTTCAGGGGGAACACTGAAGCTTTCTTT. Translated, it gives CASSEFRGNTEAFF.

The V and J genes are TRBV27 and TRBJ1-1; no clear D. Germline V lookup: CDR1 MNHEY, CDR2 SMNVEV (reference sequence). This CDR3 comprises 18 residues. V was shortened by 0 bases and J by 0 bases, with 17 bases between the two germline ends. CDR3 nucleotides: TGTGCCAGCAGTTTATCGCGGCGCACGGCTGACATGAACACTGAAGCTTTCTTT. Protein: CASSLSRRTADMNTEAFF.

The rearrangement joins TRBV29-1 to TRBJ1-1; no clear D gene. Germline CDR1 and CDR2: SQVTM and ANQGSEA. CDR3 size: 13 residues. Trimming took off 3 bases at V and 3 bases at J, with 11 bases between the two ends. The CDR3 DNA reads TGCAGCGTTGAGGAAGATCTGTACACTGAAGCTTTCTTT. The encoded protein is CSVEEDLYTEAFF.

The sample holds one count of this clone. The genes are TRBV12-3 or TRBV12-4 and TRBJ2-1, with TRBD1 as a possible D gene (6 bases). V lost 10 bases, J lost 5 bases, and 12 bases lay in between. This CDR3 is built from 12 residues. The CDR3 sequence: CATRGSHNEQFF. CDR3 DNA: TGTGCCACCAGGGGCAGCCACAATGAGCAGTTCTTC.

The chain couples TRBV11-2 to TRBJ1-4, with D tentatively TRBD1 (5 bases). V shed 5 bases and J shed 4 bases, with 17 bases lying between them. The V gene's germline CDR1 is SGHAT and CDR2 FQNNGV. This CDR3 spans 16 amino acids. The CDR3 coding sequence is TGTGCCAGCAGCGAAGGGGAGGGAAAACATAATGAAAAACTGTTTTTT. Translation gives CASSEGEGKHNEKLFF.

The chain carries TRBV24-1 and TRBJ1-2, with 12 nucleotides matching TRBD1. Germline loops: CDR1 KGHDR, CDR2 SFDVKD. Trimming took 4 bases from V and 8 from J; bases not matched to a gene: 7. The length of the CDR3 is 15 residues. CDR3 amino acids: CATSDPGQGATGYTF. The DNA of the CDR3 is TGTGCCACCAGTGACCCGGGACAGGGGGCGACCGGCTACACCTTC.

The rearrangement links TRBV11-2 to TRBJ2-5; D remains unclear. The CDR3 totals 13 residues. V lost 1 base and J lost 5, with 8 bases in between. CDR1 SGHAT and CDR2 FQNNGV come from the germline V gene. The CDR3 region has the DNA TGTGCCAGCAGCTTAGTGGGTCGCGAGACCCAGTACTTC. Its translation is CASSLVGRETQYF. Full variable domain (remainder filled in from reference TRBV11-2 and TRBJ2-5): EAGVAQSPRYKIIEKRQSVAFWCNPISGHATLYWYQQILGQGPKLLIQFQNNGVVDDSQLPKDRFSAERLKGVDSTLKIQPAKLEDSAVYLCASSLVGRETQYFGPGTRLLVL.

This chain joins TRBV4-1 and TRBJ2-6, with D perhaps matching TRBD2 (5 bases). Trimming shortened V by 0 bases and J by 0 bases, and 12 bases separated the two germline ends. Germline V gene data show CDR1 as MGHRA and CDR2 as YSYEKL. CDR3 length equals 18 residues. CDR3 amino acids: CASSQDTVGVSGANVLTF. The CDR3 coding sequence is TGCGCCAGCAGCCAAGATACGGTGGGAGTCTCTGGGGCCAACGTCCTGACTTTC.